These T cell receptor beta chains were read from a single sample in a study of early T cells in non-severe SARS-CoV-2 infection. TCRdb recomputed calls from the 5' RACE reads with MiXCR, one row per CDR3 protein. There are around 80,000 distinct CDR3 sequences in the sample; approximately 12% occur only once, and about 3.4% lies in the top ten. The material sequenced was whole blood. These receptors were collected from an adult who was a healthcare worker with PCR-confirmed SARS-CoV-2 infection or an uninfected control (not recorded which). CDR3s include the opening cysteine and the closing phenylalanine or tryptophan. Fields, in order: J gene, D gene, V gene, clone size, CDR3 DNA, CDR3 protein. D genes are given only for firm matches. Clone size is stated in some rows and not others, as once, few, many or a class when expanded.

J: TRBJ2-3
D: TRBD2
V: TRBV7-9
size: NA
DNA: TGTGCCAGCAGCTTATCTCGGACTAGCGGGAGGGATACGCAGTATTTT
CDR3: CASSLSRTSGRDTQYF

J: TRBJ2-1
D: NA
V: TRBV20-1
size: NA
DNA: TGCAGTGCTAGAGATGGAGCGGTCCTATCCTACAATGAGCAGTTCTTC
CDR3: CSARDGAVLSYNEQFF

J: TRBJ2-7
D: TRBD2
V: TRBV6-5
size: many
DNA: TGTGCCAGAATCCTAGCGGGACGTTCGGAGCAGTACTTC
CDR3: CARILAGRSEQYF

J: TRBJ2-5
D: NA
V: TRBV19
size: few
DNA: TGTGCCAGTAAATGGGCGGCCAGGGAAGAGACCCAGTACTTC
CDR3: CASKWAAREETQYF

J: TRBJ2-7
D: NA
V: TRBV12-2
size: NA
DNA: TGTGCAAGTCGAAGAGCGGGAGAGAGCTCCTACGAGCAGTACTTC
CDR3: CASRRAGESSYEQYF

J: TRBJ2-1
D: NA
V: TRBV24-1
size: few
DNA: TGTGCCACCAGCGGGGTTTCGAGCTCCTACAATGAACAGTTCTTC
CDR3: CATSGVSSSYNEQFF

J: TRBJ2-1
D: TRBD2
V: TRBV6-1
size: many
DNA: TGTGCCAGCAGTGAAGTAAGCGGGAGGGTGAGTGAGCAGTTCTTC
CDR3: CASSEVSGRVSEQFF

J: TRBJ2-3
D: TRBD2
V: TRBV7-9
size: many
DNA: TGTGCCAGCAGTCCGGGGGGGACGCAGTATTTT
CDR3: CASSPGGTQYF

J: TRBJ1-1
D: NA
V: TRBV29-1
size: many
DNA: TGCAGCGTTGAAAACAGGGACGGAACTGAAGCTTTCTTT
CDR3: CSVENRDGTEAFF

J: TRBJ2-3
D: TRBD2
V: TRBV7-8
size: NA
DNA: TGTGCCAGCAGCTTAATAGCGGGAGAACGTTACACAGATACGCAGTATTTT
CDR3: CASSLIAGERYTDTQYF

J: TRBJ2-3
D: NA
V: TRBV4-2
size: few
DNA: TGTGCCAGCAGCCAAGAACGAGGTACATCTTTCACAGATACGCAGTATTTT
CDR3: CASSQERGTSFTDTQYF

J: TRBJ2-3
D: NA
V: TRBV18
size: few
DNA: TGTGCCAGCTCACCGGGACTTAGCACAGATACGCAGTATTTT
CDR3: CASSPGLSTDTQYF

J: TRBJ2-5
D: NA
V: TRBV5-1
size: few
DNA: TGCGCCAGCAGCCCCGGCGGATACCAAGAGACCCAGTACTTC
CDR3: CASSPGGYQETQYF

J: TRBJ2-3
D: NA
V: TRBV7-9
size: NA
DNA: TGTGCCAGCAGTCATTCGACCTCTGGGACCGGCACAGATACGCAGTATTTT
CDR3: CASSHSTSGTGTDTQYF

J: TRBJ1-1
D: NA
V: TRBV20-1
size: few
DNA: TGCAGTGCGTCGCGTAATCGGAACACTGAAGCTTTCTTT
CDR3: CSASRNRNTEAFF

J: TRBJ2-1
D: NA
V: TRBV29-1
size: few
DNA: TGCAGCGTTGGAGGGGGGAATGAGCAGTTCTTC
CDR3: CSVGGGNEQFF

J: TRBJ2-7
D: NA
V: TRBV7-2
size: NA
DNA: TGTGCCAGCAGCCAATTTAAGGGGAGCGGCTACGAGCAGTACTTC
CDR3: CASSQFKGSGYEQYF

J: TRBJ2-7
D: NA
V: TRBV18
size: many
DNA: TGTGCCAGCTCCCCTACAGGGTCTAGCTCCTACGAGCAGTACTTC
CDR3: CASSPTGSSSYEQYF

J: TRBJ2-3
D: NA
V: TRBV29-1
size: few
DNA: TGCAGCGTTGGGACGCGGGGAGGCACAGATACGCAGTATTTT
CDR3: CSVGTRGGTDTQYF

J: TRBJ1-4
D: NA
V: TRBV11-2
size: NA
DNA: TGTGCCAGCAGTCGATTTATACCGCAGGGTTATACAACTAATGAAAAACTGTTTTTT
CDR3: CASSRFIPQGYTTNEKLFF